The 25 T cell receptor beta chains below come from one sample, sequenced in a study of cytomegalovirus exposure and HLA in healthy donors. PCR was performed using 60 Vbeta and 13 Jbeta primers. Profiled with immunoSEQ multiplex PCR; TCRdb holds only in-frame clones, not every one. The repertoire holds 150,000 to 200,000 clones, with roughly 80% as singletons. Sequences were obtained from PBMCs. The receptors stem from a woman under 30 in good health and CMV-seronegative.

This clone has only a few counts. V usage is TRBV18 and J usage is TRBJ1-3; unclear D gene. The CDR3 consists of 16 residues. V lost 4 bases, J lost 0 bases, and 13 bases lay in between. Per germline, CDR1 KGHSH and CDR2 LQKENI. This chain's CDR3 is CASSRTTADSGNTIYF. The CDR3 nucleotides are TGTGCCAGCTCACGTACTACAGCGGACTCTGGAAACACCATATATTTT.

The chain joins TRBV6-5 to TRBJ2-1; weak D call: TRBD2 (5 bases). The CDR3 spans 13 residues. V dropped 6 bases and J dropped 5 bases, with 11 bases sitting between them. Germline V gene sequence: CDR1 MNHEY, CDR2 SVGAGI. The CDR3 sequence is CASSRTGNNEQFF. The CDR3 DNA follows: TGTGCCAGCAGCCGGACTGGGAACAATGAGCAGTTCTTC.

This clone turned up a few times. The genes are TRBV19 and TRBJ2-7; 7 bases fit TRBD2. Germline lookup yields CDR1 LNHDA and CDR2 SQIVND (reference sequence). V gave up 0 bases and J gave up 4 bases; unmatched junction bases: 6. This CDR3 has 15 residues. CDR3 sequence (DNA): TGTGCCAGTAGTATAGAGGCGGGAGAAGTGTACGAGCAGTACTTC. It codes for CASSIEAGEVYEQYF.

This clone came up once. V and J are TRBV7-2 and TRBJ1-5; 8 bases align to TRBD1. Trimming cost V 2 bases and J 1 base; bases outside gene matches: 1. There are 15 residues in the CDR3. Per germline, CDR1 SGHTA and CDR2 FQGNSA. CDR3 sequence (DNA): TGTGCCAGCAGCTTAAGGACAGGGAGCAATCAGCCCCAGCATTTT. Translating it yields CASSLRTGSNQPQHF.

The chain recombines TRBV27 with TRBJ2-2, with 9 bases aligning to TRBD1. CDR3 length: 16 amino acids. The V and J ends lost 6 bases and 6 bases, in that order; junction bases with no gene match: 11. The V gene's germline CDR1 is MNHEY and CDR2 SMNVEV (reference sequence). The CDR3 DNA reads TGTGCCAGCAGCCCACGAGGGACAGGGCGGGCCGGGGAGCTGTTTTTT. It is translated as CASSPRGTGRAGELFF.

This chain connects TRBV18 to TRBJ1-1; D may be TRBD1 (5 bases). Germline V gene lookup returns CDR1 KGHSH and CDR2 LQKENI. V was clipped by 8 bases and J by 1 base, with 23 bases between them. This CDR3 is built from 17 residues. CDR3 sequence reads: CASPEGSGRTKNTEAFF. CDR3 bases: TGTGCCAGCCCAGAGGGATCGGGACGGACTAAGAACACTGAAGCTTTCTTT.

V gene TRBV19 combines with J gene TRBJ1-1; no definite D call. Deletions cut 4 bases from V and 8 bases from J, with 8 bases between. This CDR3 spans 11 amino acids. Germline assignment: CDR1 LNHDA and CDR2 SQIVND (reference sequence). CDR3 in DNA: TGTGCCAGTAGTAGAGGCCTCGAAGCTTTCTTT. Residues: CASSRGLEAFF.

V and J are TRBV19 and TRBJ2-7, with a possible D match to TRBD2 (6 bases). There are 15 residues in the CDR3. Germline CDR1 is LNHDA and CDR2 is SQIVND (reference sequence). The ends were cut back, 5 bases at V and 6 bases at J, with 20 bases in the middle. The CDR3 sequence is CASSLLGSGQIEQYF. CDR3 nucleotides: TGTGCCAGTAGTCTCCTGGGTAGCGGCCAAATCGAGCAGTACTTC.

On this clone itself: Its ends do not fully match the called genes, so a read error is possible. This sequence joins TRBV5-1 and TRBJ1-1, with 7 bases matching TRBD1. This CDR3 region has 14 residues. Germline V gives CDR1 SGHRS, CDR2 YFSETQ. CDR3: CASSLEGTAVRAFF. Written as DNA, the CDR3 is TGTGCCAGCAGCTTGGAGGGGACAGCCGTGAGGGCTTTCTTT.

This clone was seen a few times. CDR3 bases: TGTGCCAGCAGCTTAGTAGTTTTGACCGGGGAGCTGTTTTTT. It is translated as CASSLVVLTGELFF. The J gene is TRBJ2-2, the V gene TRBV7-2; D gene unclear. Germline CDR1 and CDR2: SGHTA and FQGNSA. The V and J ends lost 1 base and 5 bases respectively, with 8 bases between them. The CDR3 is made up of 14 amino acids. Drawing the rest from reference TRBV7-2 and TRBJ2-2, the complete variable domain is GAGVSQSPSNKVTEKGKDVELRCDPISGHTALYWYRQSLGQGLEFLIYFQGNSAPDKSGLPSDRFSAERTGGSVSTLTIQRTQQEDSAVYLCASSLVVLTGELFFGEGSRLTVL.

The sample holds a few counts of this clone. The chain couples TRBV6-1 to TRBJ1-5, with D perhaps matching TRBD1 (5 bases). Looked up from germline, CDR1 is MNHNS and CDR2 is SASEGT. Trimming pared 2 bases from V and 0 bases from J, leaving 14 bases between. CDR3 length equals 17 residues. The CDR3, as DNA: TGTGCCAGCAGTGAATTTGACAGCACTTATAGCAATCAGCCCCAGCATTTT. Amino acids: CASSEFDSTYSNQPQHF.

The chain uses TRBV19 and TRBJ2-1; TRBD2 agrees at 12 bases. The CDR3 runs 18 residues. Germline V gene data show CDR1 as LNHDA and CDR2 as SQIVND (reference sequence). The V segment lost 7 bases and the J segment 3 bases; nucleotides outside the gene matches: 13. CDR3 nucleotides: TGTGCCAGTAAGACGCTAGCGGGAGGGCTAGGCTTCTACAATGAGCAGTTCTTC. This gives the protein CASKTLAGGLGFYNEQFF.

This clone was seen a single time. CDR3 sequence (DNA): TGTGCCAGTATACCCCAGACAGGACCTGGAAACACCATATATTTT. Translation gives CASIPQTGPGNTIYF. This sequence joins TRBV19 and TRBJ1-3; a possible D gene is TRBD1 (6 bases). The CDR3 consists of 15 residues. Trimming stripped 7 bases from V and 2 bases from J, with 15 bases between. CDR1 and CDR2 (germline): LNHDA, SQIVND (reference sequence).

CDR3 coding DNA: TGTGCCAGCAGCTCCTTGGGGACAGGGATCGGAAACACCATATATTTT. As protein: CASSSLGTGIGNTIYF. The gene calls are TRBV7-9 and TRBJ1-3; TRBD1 matches 9 bases. J was trimmed by 4 bases and V by 4 bases; bases with no gene match: 8. From germline, CDR1 is SEHNR and CDR2 FQNEAQ (reference sequence). CDR3 size: 16 residues. Full variable domain (outside the CDR3, taken from reference TRBV7-9 and TRBJ1-3): DTGVSQNPRHKITKRGQNVTFRCDPISEHNRLYWYRQTLGQGPEFLTYFQNEAQLEKSRLLSDRFSAERPKGSFSTLEIQRTEQGDSAMYLCASSSLGTGIGNTIYFGEGSWLTVV.

This clone was observed once. In the same sample, other DNA sequences code for this CDR3. V gene TRBV5-4 combines with J gene TRBJ1-2, with D maybe TRBD1 (5 bases). Germline V lookup: CDR1 SGHNT, CDR2 YYREEE (reference sequence). The CDR3 covers 18 residues. Trimming took off 3 bases at V and 3 bases at J, with 24 bases between the two ends. CDR3 coding DNA: TGTGCCAGCAGCTCTCGACCAGGGACCTCGGAGGGCTACTATGGCTACACCTTC. Translated, it gives CASSSRPGTSEGYYGYTF.

The chain carries TRBV6-5 and TRBJ2-7; possibly TRBD2 for D (6 bases). V lost 3 bases, J lost 4 bases, and 16 bases lay in between. The CDR3 has 15 residues. Germline CDR1 MNHEY, CDR2 SVGAGI. The CDR3 sequence: CASSYGAMGGYEQYF. In DNA, the CDR3 is TGTGCCAGCAGTTATGGGGCAATGGGGGGTTACGAGCAGTACTTC.

In DNA, the CDR3 is TGTGCCAGCAGTAATCTCAGAGGACTGTTTTTT. Translating it yields CASSNLRGLFF. This sequence joins TRBV28 and TRBJ1-4; the D is unclear. This CDR3 is 11 amino acids long. From germline, CDR1 is MDHEN and CDR2 SYDVKM. The V end was cut by 5 bases, the J end by 13 bases, with 11 bases between.

This clone was detected only once. The chain has TRBV18 and TRBJ2-7; TRBD2 matches 7 bases. The J segment lost 0 bases and the V segment lost 6 bases, leaving 8 bases of the junction unmatched. The CDR3 is made up of 15 amino acids. From germline, CDR1 is KGHSH and CDR2 LQKENI. The CDR3 DNA follows: TGTGCCAGCTCTCTTGGACTAGATCCCTCCTACGAGCAGTACTTC. Protein product: CASSLGLDPSYEQYF.

The chain carries TRBV5-1 and TRBJ2-1; the D gene is possibly TRBD1 (6 bases). The CDR3 consists of 19 residues. Between the trimmed V and J ends, which lost 0 bases and 5 bases, there was a span of 24 bases. The germline gives CDR1 SGHRS, CDR2 YFSETQ. CDR3 loop: CASSLGQAGFQSRHNEQFF. CDR3 nucleotide sequence: TGCGCCAGCAGCTTGGGACAGGCTGGCTTCCAATCGCGGCACAATGAGCAGTTCTTC.

This chain links TRBV7-6 with TRBJ2-7, with 8 bases matching TRBD1. The CDR3 totals 16 residues. Germline V gene sequence: CDR1 SGHVS, CDR2 FNYEAQ. V lost 8 bases, J lost 1 base, and 13 bases stayed unmatched. DNA of the CDR3: TGTGCCAGCTCAGCTTTACCAGGGGGCGGATCCTACGAGCAGTACTTC. This translates into CASSALPGGGSYEQYF.

This clone was seen more than once but under ten times. V usage is TRBV5-4 and J usage is TRBJ2-7; TRBD2 might be the D (5 bases). Germline CDR1 reads SGHNT; CDR2 reads YYREEE (reference sequence). Trimming shortened V by 3 bases and J by 2 bases, and 9 bases separated the two germline ends. CDR3 size: 13 residues. Here the CDR3 DNA reads TGTGCCAGCAGCTCCGGAGCGGCCTACGAGCAGTACTTC. Encoded protein: CASSSGAAYEQYF.

J is TRBJ2-4 and V is TRBV7-2, with TRBD1 as a possible D gene (6 bases). Trimming shortened V by 3 bases and J by 10 bases, and 19 bases separated the two germline ends. Germline CDR1 and CDR2: SGHTA and FQGNSA. The CDR3 has 15 residues. In DNA form, the CDR3 reads TGTGCCAGCAGCTTCGATACTTCGACAGGCAGTATTCAGTACTTC. This gives the protein CASSFDTSTGSIQYF.

As regards this clone: Germline is not matched at one junction end, which may reflect a read error. V gene TRBV5-4 combines with J gene TRBJ1-1; 10 bases are a match to TRBD1. The CDR3 has 15 amino acids. Germline-derived CDR1 and CDR2 are SGHNT and YYREEE (reference sequence). CDR3 sequence: CASSWPGQGNAEAFF. The CDR3 DNA is TGTGCCAGCAGCTGGCCGGGACAGGGGAACGCTGAAGCTTTCTTT.

This sequence joins TRBV27 and TRBJ1-2, with a weak D call TRBD1 (6 bases). Germline loops: CDR1 MNHEY, CDR2 SMNVEV (reference sequence). V shed 4 bases and J shed 7 bases, with 13 bases lying between them. This CDR3 region has 13 residues. The CDR3 sequence: CASSSPRGTGYTF. CDR3 DNA: TGTGCCAGCAGTTCCCCCAGGGGAACTGGCTACACCTTC.

The chain recombines TRBV6-1 with TRBJ2-3; 8 bases map to TRBD1. The CDR3 consists of 14 residues. V dropped 10 bases and J dropped 3; count of bases not matched to a gene: 9. The germline CDR1 and CDR2 sequences are MNHNS and SASEGT. DNA for the CDR3: TGTGCCACCGACAGGGGACAGACTACAGATACGCAGTATTTT. This codes for CATDRGQTTDTQYF.